This TCR beta chain was recovered during a study of beta chain features in type 1 diabetes (dated by TCRdb to 2016 to 2019). A note on the overall study: Mean age, gender distribution, total cell number and subset yield did not differ between patients and healthy donors. A total of 90 million to 120 million sorted cells were examined across all samples, and a strong correlation was observed between cell number per subset and RNA yield. Regulatory and stem cell-like memory subsets were obtained from only 8 patients and roughly eight healthy donors, while naive and central memory subsets were obtained from all 28 donors. The study compared the TCRB repertoires of sorted circulating CD4+ T cell subsets in recently diagnosed type 1 diabetes patients with those in matched healthy donors. Results the study describes overall, beyond this receptor: At VDJ recombination sites, patients with type 1 diabetes made fewer insertions and deleted more nucleotides, a pattern implying thymic rearrangement abnormalities. PCR may preferentially amplify shorter templates, but because patient and control samples were amplified and corrected together, any resulting skew would affect both groups equally. Because small numbers of individuals were included in the HLA sub-analyses, any influence of HLA type on TCRB rearrangement was left unresolved. The naive, central memory and regulatory TCRB repertoires appeared to resemble one another more closely among patients than among healthy donors. In all four CD4+ subsets, TCRB CDR3 length was moderately but significantly shorter in type 1 diabetes patients. Because cDNA was sequenced instead of genomic DNA, activated cells with high expression could be over-represented, although the groups did not differ in activation or CD3 levels.

A single peripheral blood draw of roughly 0.11 L on average was collected from each donor into heparinised tubes. Naive, central memory, regulatory and stem cell-like memory CD4+ T cells were sorted on a BD FACSAria II using a panel including CD45RO, CCR7, CD25, CD127, CD95 and CD27. Purity was above 98% for every sorted population. PBMCs were isolated right away by Lymphoprep density gradient centrifugation and were stained directly, without culture. To minimize batch effects, samples were stained and sorted in pairs, one healthy donor with one patient per experiment. The CDR3 holds 14 amino acids from the cysteine to the phenylalanine. Solely the CDR3 DNA is kept, with 42 bases framed from the first base. V is clipped by 1 base and J by 3 bases, and the sequence between their germline boundaries is 10 bases long. According to the germline V gene (reference sequence), CDR1 reads SGHNT and CDR2 reads YYREEE.

About this clone itself: Its antigen is currently not known. Base quality data are lacking; no much larger clone is found one base away.

All of the isolated RNA was reverse transcribed with the High Capacity cDNA Reverse Transcription Kit, so expressed TCRB transcripts were sequenced. Deep immunoSEQ sequencing was performed on naive, central memory and regulatory T cell samples, with an average of around 3.5 million total reads per sample. After sorted cells were lysed in RLT buffer, RNA was extracted with DNase-treated RNeasy Micro or Mini kits, with the choice depending on cell number. Each cell subset was processed on its own to prevent cross-contamination, while patient and healthy donor samples were processed together. TCRB sequences were amplified from cDNA with the immunoSEQ multiplex PCR, producing 87-bp fragments spanning the CDR3 region. Sequencing of the amplicons was performed on the Illumina HiSeq platform. Regarding the original processing steps: PCR bias was computationally corrected using synthetic template baselines, reads within Hamming distance 2 were collapsed, and singletons that could not be merged were discarded. By aligning reads against IMGT, V, D and J genes, CDR3 length, and insertions or deletions at six rearrangement sites were assigned. Within each subset, clonotype counts were normalized to the number of sorted cells before true diversity and Gini coefficients were calculated with the tcR R package. Repertoire sharing was quantified using the overlap coefficient calculated on TCRB nucleotide sequences. Out-of-frame TCRB sequences from naive cells were analyzed as a proxy for the pre-selection repertoire. The table was pulled from immuneACCESS by TCRdb, which kept in-frame rearrangements only. Such tables lose some clones; where checked, under half of the loss comes from unresolved V genes, and the rest has no known cause. D and trimming were read from the DNA, whereas the V and J calls and clone size are those reported in that table. This sample comprises nearly 700,000 clones, 13% of them detected only once. The ten largest clones represent 0.02% to 0.025% of the sample.

This receptor was identified in a man aged 18 to 29 with type 1 diabetes. The chain employs TRBV5-4 and TRBJ2-5; TRBD2 is possibly the D segment (6 matching bases). Material: naive CD4+ T cells from blood. Per the publication, the cell subset or site label means: true naive CD4+ T cells. CDR3 region: CASSLLRGEETQYF. The DNA reads TGTGCCAGCAGCTTGTTGCGGGGCGAAGAGACCCAGTACTTC.